This T cell receptor (beta chain) was recovered during a study of tumor and adjacent non-tumor tissue in lung cancer. For this clonotype: Its ends do not fully match the called genes, so a read error is possible.

This sample's RNA came from whole unsorted tissue. Three rounds of nested PCR, following a modified ARM-PCR protocol, produced the TCRbeta library. MiXCR, applied by TCRdb to the multiplex PCR reads, yields one record per CDR3 protein. The repertoire holds roughly 200,000 distinct CDR3 sequences, roughly 70% seen once, with roughly 24% in the top ten. Material: lung tumor tissue. The origin of this receptor is a man aged 55 to 70 with non-small cell lung cancer.

The DNA of the CDR3 is TGTGACAGCAGCCAAGACAGTAGCGGGAGGCAAACCTATGAGGAGTACTTC. Its translation: CDSSQDSSGRQTYEEYF. V gene TRBV7-2 combines with J gene TRBJ2-7; 10 nucleotides match TRBD2. The germline V gene encodes CDR1 SGHTA and CDR2 FQGNSA. This CDR3 has 17 amino acids.